This record covers a single T cell receptor (beta chain). Its matching antigen is unknown. This sequence may be a read error, since a much larger clone differs from it by one base. This CDR3 spans 13 amino acids. Trimming removed 0 bases from V and 0 bases from J, with 3 bases in between. Germline V gene sequence: CDR1 SGDLS, CDR2 YYNGEE. Only in-frame clones appear in the TCRdb table, and some are missing; sequencing was by immunoSEQ multiplex PCR. This table has roughly 700,000 clones, under 80% appearing once. The source of the sample is a study of shared clonotypes between healthy human individuals. Background on the study: Donors had three CD4 naive, three CD4 memory, two CD8 naive and one CD8 memory plate apiece. Study-wide points: With a handful of donors compared, roughly 4.9% of naive CD4 clonotypes were shared.

The specimen sequenced was memory CD4+ T cells sorted from blood. The subset is: CD45RA-negative fraction. J is TRBJ1-1 and V is TRBV9; D ambiguous. The source is a woman aged 25 to 45 in good health. The chain's CDR3 is CASSVALNTEAFF. Written as DNA, the CDR3 is TGTGCCAGCAGCGTAGCTCTGAACACTGAAGCTTTCTTT.